A selection of T cell receptor beta chains follows, all from one sample in a study of shared clonotypes between healthy human individuals. TCRdb's table, derived via immunoSEQ multiplex PCR, lists solely in-frame clones and lacks some. Here the sample spans about half a million clones, roughly 80% being singletons. Source material: PBMCs. The source is a woman in her thirties or forties in good health. Some clones in this sample may be carry-over from other donors' samples. Each CDR3 is given with its conserved first and last residue. A D gene is named only where the DNA matches it firmly. Size tells how often a clone was seen (once, few, many) or the class of an expanded clone, and some rows leave it out.

>.|TRBV9|.|TRBJ1-2
CASSVVRGGYTF
TGTGCCAGCAGCGTAGTAAGGGGTGGCTACACCTTC
>.|TRBV19|once|TRBJ2-2
CASKLTRDWPGELFF
TGTGCCAGTAAACTAACCCGGGACTGGCCCGGGGAGCTGTTTTTT
>TRBD1|TRBV10-3|.|TRBJ1-2
CAISEFTGGSGYGYTF
TGTGCCATCAGTGAGTTCACAGGGGGCAGTGGCTATGGCTACACCTTC
>.|TRBV5-1|.|TRBJ1-2
CASSPTADLISF
TGCGCCAGCAGTCCTACAGCCGACTTGATCTCCTTC
>TRBD2|TRBV7-2|once|TRBJ2-7
CASSFSPGTRSIYEQYF
TGTGCCAGCAGCTTTTCTCCCGGGACTAGATCGATCTACGAGCAGTACTTC
>.|TRBV11-2|.|TRBJ2-1
CASCDSSYNEQFF
TGTGCCAGCTGTGACAGCTCCTACAATGAGCAGTTCTTC
>TRBD2|TRBV19|.|TRBJ2-1
CASSIDAAGGRYNEQFF
TGTGCCAGTAGTATAGATGCAGCGGGAGGACGCTACAATGAGCAGTTCTTC
>TRBD1|TRBV10-3|many|TRBJ2-3
CAIGQGMDTQYF
TGTGCCATCGGACAGGGAATGGATACGCAGTATTTT
>TRBD2|TRBV7-3|few|TRBJ2-1
CASSLGLAADEQFF
TGTGCCAGCAGCTTGGGACTAGCTGCCGATGAGCAGTTCTTC
>TRBD1|TRBV18|many|TRBJ1-5
CASSRTGFSNQPQHF
TGTGCCAGCTCACGGACAGGTTTTAGCAATCAGCCCCAGCATTTT
>TRBD1|TRBV7-8|.|TRBJ1-1
CASSVQGEETEAFF
TGTGCCAGCAGCGTACAGGGGGAGGAGACTGAAGCTTTCTTT
>.|TRBV4-3|.|TRBJ2-2
CASSRNRDPGELFF
TGCGCCAGCAGCCGCAACAGGGATCCCGGGGAGCTGTTTTTT
>.|TRBV5-8|.|TRBJ1-2
CASSLAGVGHYGYTF
TGTGCCAGCAGCTTGGCCGGCGTGGGGCACTATGGCTACACCTTC
>.|TRBV30|.|TRBJ1-1
CAWSPRVDTEAFF
TGTGCCTGGAGCCCCAGGGTGGACACTGAAGCTTTCTTT
>TRBD2|TRBV28|.|TRBJ2-1
CASRFGTSGYNEQFF
TGTGCCAGCAGATTCGGGACTAGCGGCTACAATGAGCAGTTCTTC
>TRBD2|TRBV2|.|TRBJ2-3
CASTRGLAFSDTQYF
TGTGCCAGCACCCGAGGACTAGCCTTTTCGGATACGCAGTATTTT
>.|TRBV18|.|TRBJ2-7
CASSPAASSYEQYF
TGTGCCAGCTCACCGGCTGCCAGTAGCTACGAGCAGTACTTC